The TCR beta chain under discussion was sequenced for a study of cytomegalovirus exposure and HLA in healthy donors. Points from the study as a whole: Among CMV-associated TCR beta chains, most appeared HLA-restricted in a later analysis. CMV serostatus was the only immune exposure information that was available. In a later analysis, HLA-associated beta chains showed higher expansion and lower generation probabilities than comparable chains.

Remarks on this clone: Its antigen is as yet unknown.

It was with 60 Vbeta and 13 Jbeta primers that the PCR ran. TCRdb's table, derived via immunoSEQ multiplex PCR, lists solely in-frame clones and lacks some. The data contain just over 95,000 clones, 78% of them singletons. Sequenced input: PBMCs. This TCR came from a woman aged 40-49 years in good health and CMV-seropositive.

The CDR3 DNA reads as TGCGCCAGCAGCCAAGATTTTCAGCGGGAGGGCCGAAGGCAGTTCTTC. This codes for CASSQDFQREGRRQFF. The chain links TRBV4-1 to TRBJ2-1; 10 positions agree with TRBD2. The CDR3 is 16 amino acids. J lost 12 bases, V lost 0 bases, and 11 bases had no gene match. Germline CDR1 reads MGHRA; CDR2 reads YSYEKL.